The following is a T cell receptor beta chain sequence with its context. Its target is not known. This specimen belongs to a study of persistence of HIV-infected CD4 T cells. Cells were stimulated with overlapping HIV-1 Gag 15-mer peptides. CD4+ T cells upregulating both CD40 ligand and CD69 were sorted as responding cells. An approximately 20-hour stimulation of CD8-depleted PBMCs used anti-CD28/CD49d costimulation, CD40-blocking antibody and enfuvirtide. This was the immunoSEQ version 4 assay in survey mode. The assay was immunoSEQ multiplex PCR, and TCRdb's table has in-frame clones only and misses some. Among over 15,000 clones listed, about 62% were seen once. Study observations and caveats: TCRbeta richness was lower in CMV- and Gag-responding cells than in anti-CD3/anti-CD28-responding cells. TCR analyses could not target the rare provirus-carrying CMV-responding cells.

The CDR3 has 13 residues. Per germline, CDR1 SEHNR and CDR2 FQNEAQ (reference sequence). The ends lost 5 bases at V and 6 bases at J; junction bases unmatched: 4. This specimen was CD4+ T cells sorted from PBMCs after roughly 17-hour stimulation, taken from a patient who received antiretroviral therapy. The receptor's source is an adult woman with HIV who was CMV-seropositive. The V and J genes are TRBV7-9 and TRBJ2-1; 7 nucleotides match TRBD1. CDR3 coding DNA: TGTGCCAGCAGCGATGCAGGGGGCAATGAGCAGTTCTTC. It encodes CASSDAGGNEQFF. The full variable domain, with the rest looked up from reference TRBV7-9 and TRBJ2-1, is DTGVSQNPRHKITKRGQNVTFRCDPISEHNRLYWYRQTLGQGPEFLTYFQNEAQLEKSRLLSDRFSAERPKGSFSTLEIQRTEQGDSAMYLCASSDAGGNEQFFGPGTRLTVL.